The 9 T cell receptor beta chains below were found in one sample sequenced in a study of OX40 agonist ivuxolimab in advanced cancers. Clones were read by immunoSEQ multiplex PCR, and TCRdb kept only the in-frame ones, dropping some. Among tens of thousands of clones listed, roughly 86% were seen once. The input for sequencing was CD4+ or CD8+ T cells sorted from blood, taken in a trial of the OX40 agonist ivuxolimab. The receptors were sampled from an adult with an advanced solid tumor such as melanoma, head and neck, liver or kidney cancer.

The V call is TRBV28, the J call TRBJ1-5, with TRBD1 as a possible D gene (6 bases). V gave up 6 bases and J gave up 3 bases, with 9 bases separating them. CDR3 length equals 13 residues. The germline V gene encodes CDR1 MDHEN and CDR2 SYDVKM. This CDR3 is CASSRGDNQPQHF. CDR3 DNA sequence: TGTGCCAGCAGCAGGGGAGACAATCAGCCCCAGCATTTT.

This clone was observed a single time. V and J are TRBV6-5 and TRBJ1-1; D is unresolved. The CDR3 covers 13 residues. Trimming took 6 bases from V and 0 from J, leaving 8 bases between them. Germline V CDR1 and CDR2: MNHEY, SVGAGI. DNA for the CDR3: TGTGCCAGCAGCTCTCATTTGAACACTGAAGCTTTCTTT. Protein sequence: CASSSHLNTEAFF.

V is TRBV28 and J is TRBJ2-1, with 10 bases identical to TRBD2. Germline V gene data show CDR1 as MDHEN and CDR2 as SYDVKM. The CDR3 covers 14 residues. Trimming cost V 6 bases and J 5 bases; bases outside gene matches: 4. The CDR3 protein is CASSQLAGNNEQFF. The CDR3 DNA follows: TGTGCCAGCAGCCAACTAGCGGGAAACAATGAGCAGTTCTTC.

This clone came up once. This chain links TRBV28 with TRBJ2-7; D is unresolved. The CDR3 covers 13 residues. CDR1 MDHEN and CDR2 SYDVKM come from the germline V gene. Trimming took off 6 bases at V and 2 bases at J, with 11 bases between the two ends. This CDR3 is CASRKQSPYEQYF. As DNA, the CDR3 is TGTGCCAGCAGAAAACAGTCTCCCTACGAGCAGTACTTC.

In this sample, this clone turned up once. V gene TRBV9 combines with J gene TRBJ1-3, with no clear D. V gave up 0 bases and J gave up 2 bases, with 0 bases separating them. The CDR3 covers 12 residues. Germline CDR1 reads SGDLS; CDR2 reads YYNGEE. CDR3 protein: CASSVAGNTIYF. The CDR3 bases are TGTGCCAGCAGCGTAGCTGGAAACACCATATATTTT.

Only a few counts were recorded for this clone. A read error may produce the germline difference seen at one junction end. This rearrangement joins TRBV30 to TRBJ2-7, with 12 bases lining up with TRBD2. This CDR3 region has 14 residues. Per germline, CDR1 GTSNPN and CDR2 SVGIG (reference sequence). CDR3 sequence: CARSGLAGSYEQYF. The CDR3 DNA is TGTGCCCGGAGCGGACTAGCGGGATCGTACGAGCAGTACTTC.

This sequence joins TRBV19 and TRBJ1-5; D may be TRBD1 (6 bases). V gave up 5 bases and J gave up 1 base, with 9 bases separating them. Germline loops: CDR1 LNHDA, CDR2 SQIVND (reference sequence). The CDR3 length is 14 residues. The CDR3 DNA follows: TGTGCCAGTAGTTTTACAGGGAGCAATCAGCCCCAGCATTTT. Its protein is CASSFTGSNQPQHF.

This chain links TRBV28 with TRBJ1-4; D is perhaps TRBD1 (6 bases). Trimming took 2 bases from V and 1 from J, leaving 11 bases between them. CDR3 length equals 16 residues. Germline CDR1 reads MDHEN; CDR2 reads SYDVKM. CDR3 amino acids: CASSLRGAGTNEKLFF. The CDR3 bases are TGTGCCAGCAGTTTAAGGGGGGCGGGAACTAATGAAAAACTGTTTTTT.

The CDR3 loop is CASSPTRLNEQFF. The CDR3 DNA follows: TGTGCCAGCAGCCCCACTAGGCTCAATGAGCAGTTCTTC. J is TRBJ2-1 and V is TRBV14, with a possible D match to TRBD2 (5 bases). Trimming removed 4 bases at V and 6 bases at J, with 10 bases between. The CDR3 is 13 residues long. Germline assignment: CDR1 SGHDN and CDR2 FVKESK.